These 31 T cell receptor beta chains were sequenced from one sample in a study of shared T cell receptors in the human thymus. Profiled with immunoSEQ multiplex PCR; TCRdb holds only in-frame clones, not every one. Among hundreds of thousands of clones, roughly 86% were seen once, and the ten largest hold under 0.01%. This same sample was also taken into another study, of human thymus T cells.

Sequenced input: thymocytes. The receptors originated from a boy in the first two years of life with a congenital heart defect.

This sequence joins TRBV7-4 and TRBJ2-5; D gene unclear. CDR3 size: 14 residues. The ends were cut back, 7 bases at V and 2 bases at J, with 14 bases in the middle. Germline V gives CDR1 SGHVT, CDR2 SQSDAQ. The DNA of the CDR3 is TGTGCCAGCACTCCGGAGATCGAACAAGAGACCCAGTACTTC. Protein product: CASTPEIEQETQYF.

The chain combines TRBV6-1 with TRBJ1-2; D is ambiguous. Germline V gene data show CDR1 as MNHNS and CDR2 as SASEGT. The V and J ends lost 3 bases and 8 bases respectively, with 16 bases between them. CDR3 length: 14 residues. CDR3 region: CASSEVYQIVGYTF. CDR3 sequence (DNA): TGTGCCAGCAGTGAGGTGTACCAGATCGTAGGCTACACCTTC.

V gene TRBV4-3 combines with J gene TRBJ1-1; D not resolved. Germline V lookup: CDR1 LGHNA, CDR2 YSLEER. Trimming cost V 4 bases and J 1 base, with 13 bases left between them. The length of the CDR3 is 15 residues. CDR3 sequence (DNA): TGCGCCAGCAGCCCCCTCGCCCGGGGGAACACTGAAGCTTTCTTT. Translated, it gives CASSPLARGNTEAFF.

This chain connects TRBV4-3 to TRBJ2-7; 10 positions agree with TRBD2. Germline V gene data show CDR1 as LGHNA and CDR2 as YSLEER. The CDR3 covers 14 residues. With V trimmed by 0 bases and J by 7 bases, 3 bases remained unmatched. CDR3 nucleotide sequence: TGCGCCAGCAGCCAAGAACTAGCGGGACGGGAGCAGTACTTC. Residues: CASSQELAGREQYF.

Points on this clone: The junction departs from germline at one end; a sequencing error may be responsible. The J gene is TRBJ2-7, the V gene TRBV11-2; tentatively, D is TRBD1 (5 bases). Germline values: CDR1 SGHAT, CDR2 FQNNGV. The CDR3 is 11 amino acids. This CDR3 is CASPSEAGWHF. For the CDR3, the DNA is TGTGCCAGCCCTTCCGAGGCAGGGTGGCACTTC.

This clone has just one count. The chain employs TRBV4-2 and TRBJ1-1; no clear D gene. Per the germline V gene, CDR1 is LGHNA and CDR2 is YNFKEQ. V dropped 1 base and J dropped 1 base, with 16 bases sitting between them. The CDR3 contains 17 residues. CDR3 nucleotides: TGTGCCAGCAGCCAAGCCTTTTTCAACTTTCAGAACACTGAAGCTTTCTTT. This sequence encodes CASSQAFFNFQNTEAFF.

This chain uses TRBV27 with TRBJ2-2; 11 bases are shared with TRBD2. Per germline, CDR1 MNHEY and CDR2 SMNVEV (reference sequence). The length of the CDR3 is 20 residues. Trimming at V came to 6 bases and at J to 6 bases, leaving 21 bases not matched to a gene. The CDR3 sequence is CASSRTGDIRLAGRSGELFF. DNA for the CDR3: TGTGCCAGCAGCAGAACAGGGGATATTAGACTAGCGGGACGATCCGGGGAGCTGTTTTTT.

In the case of this clone: This CDR3 is missing its conserved last phenylalanine or tryptophan, likely due to a read error. The DNA is omitted, as the CDR3 cannot be located on it reliably, and the CDR3 follows TCRdb's listing. This chain links TRBV10-1 with TRBJ1-6; the table's D call, TRBD1, was not checked against the DNA. Germline-derived CDR1 and CDR2 are WNHNN and SYGVQD (reference sequence). The CDR3 extends over 12 residues, inclusive of both ends. CDR3 residues: CASSESHPWDKA.

V usage is TRBV7-9 and J usage is TRBJ2-1; TRBD2 matches 11 bases. V lost 6 bases and J lost 5; bases outside the gene matches: 6. Germline-derived CDR1 and CDR2 are SEHNR and FQNEAQ (reference sequence). The CDR3 runs to 15 residues. As DNA, the CDR3 is TGTGCCAGCAGACGCGGGACTAGCGGTAACAATGAGCAGTTCTTC. Its translation is CASRRGTSGNNEQFF.

The rearrangement uses TRBV6-1 and TRBJ2-2; the match to TRBD2 covers 8 bases. Losses at the gene ends were 1 base for V and 6 bases for J; bases not matched to a gene: 16. This CDR3 spans 19 amino acids. Germline CDR1 reads MNHNS; CDR2 reads SASEGT. The CDR3 loop reads CASSEVGSAGGGFAGELFF. The CDR3 region has the DNA TGTGCCAGCAGTGAAGTTGGATCGGCGGGAGGAGGGTTTGCCGGGGAGCTGTTTTTT.

The gene calls are TRBV15 and TRBJ1-1; D is undetermined. The CDR3 has 12 residues. CDR1 and CDR2 (germline): LNHNV, YYDKDF (reference sequence). The germline V and J ends were trimmed by 0 bases and 10 bases, with 9 bases remaining between them. Here the CDR3 reads CATSRDPRRAFF. CDR3 in DNA: TGTGCCACCAGCAGAGATCCCAGAAGAGCTTTCTTT.

This clone was seen only a few times. The chain uses TRBV19 and TRBJ1-5, with 7 bases aligning to TRBD1. This CDR3 has 13 amino acids. Germline V gene lookup returns CDR1 LNHDA and CDR2 SQIVND (reference sequence). V lost 3 bases to trimming and J lost 9 bases; unmatched junction nucleotides: 5. The CDR3, as DNA: TGTGCCAGTAGTATCCCACGACAGGGGCCCCAGCATTTT. It yields the protein CASSIPRQGPQHF. Full variable domain (missing parts from reference TRBV19 and TRBJ1-5): DGGITQSPKYLFRKEGQNVTLSCEQNLNHDAMYWYRQDPGQGLRLIYYSQIVNDFQKGDIAEGYSVSREKKESFPLTVTSAQKNPTAFYLCASSIPRQGPQHFGDGTRLSIL.

Comment on this clone: Its ends do not fully match the called genes, so a read error is possible. V and J are TRBV5-6 and TRBJ1-2, with 11 bases that match TRBD1. The CDR3 length is 17 residues. Germline lookup yields CDR1 SGHDT and CDR2 YYEEEE. This CDR3 is CASSLGDRGTNTYGYPF. The DNA for the CDR3 is TGTGCCAGCAGCTTGGGGGACAGGGGGACGAATACCTATGGCTACCCCTTC.

This chain links TRBV18 with TRBJ1-2; 8 bases fit TRBD1. V lost 2 bases and J lost 4; bases outside the gene matches: 12. Germline V gene data show CDR1 as KGHSH and CDR2 as LQKENI. The CDR3 runs to 17 residues. The CDR3: CASSPTDREQSLYGYTF. The CDR3 DNA sequence: TGTGCCAGCTCACCAACGGACAGGGAACAATCTCTCTATGGCTACACCTTC. Full variable domain (remainder filled in from reference TRBV18 and TRBJ1-2): NAGVMQNPRHLVRRRGQEARLRCSPMKGHSHVYWYRQLPEEGLKFMVYLQKENIIDESGMPKERFSAEFPKEGPSILRIQQVVRGDSAAYFCASSPTDREQSLYGYTFGSGTRLTVV.

J is TRBJ1-1 and V is TRBV19; 7 bases fit TRBD1. Losses at the gene ends were 7 bases for V and 6 bases for J; bases not matched to a gene: 20. The CDR3 totals 17 residues. Germline values: CDR1 LNHDA, CDR2 SQIVND (reference sequence). The CDR3 loop is CASTPMGQPSRGAEAFF. In nucleotides, the CDR3 is TGTGCCAGTACCCCCATGGGACAGCCCTCACGCGGGGCTGAAGCTTTCTTT.

This chain uses TRBV2 with TRBJ2-1, with 8 bases identical to TRBD2. The V gene end was trimmed by 2 bases and the J gene end by 3 bases; junction bases not matched to a gene: 12. Germline values: CDR1 SNHLY, CDR2 FYNNEI. The CDR3 runs to 18 residues. The CDR3 loop is CASSEWERELRDYNEQFF. DNA for the CDR3: TGTGCCAGCAGTGAATGGGAGCGGGAGTTGAGGGACTACAATGAGCAGTTCTTC.

This sequence joins TRBV4-1 and TRBJ1-4; possible D gene TRBD1, 6 bases. V was trimmed by 0 bases and J by 4 bases, leaving 15 bases between them. CDR1 and CDR2 (germline): MGHRA, YSYEKL. The CDR3 has 17 residues. The CDR3 DNA reads as TGCGCCAGCAGCCAAGAACTAGGACGGGGACATAATGAAAAACTGTTTTTT. Its protein is CASSQELGRGHNEKLFF.

CDR3 protein: CASSSSRTLAWKEQYF. CDR3 DNA sequence: TGTGCCAGCAGCTCCTCACGGACACTGGCATGGAAGGAGCAGTACTTC. The chain has TRBV7-9 and TRBJ2-7; weak D call: TRBD1 (5 bases). V was shortened by 4 bases and J by 7 bases, with 23 bases between the two germline ends. This CDR3 spans 16 amino acids. Germline-derived CDR1 and CDR2 are SEHNR and FQNEAQ (reference sequence).

The rearrangement uses TRBV2 and TRBJ2-1; 8 nucleotides line up with TRBD2. Unmatched junction bases numbered 4, after V lost 4 bases and J lost 5 bases. The germline CDR1 and CDR2 sequences are SNHLY and FYNNEI. This CDR3 is built from 14 residues. The CDR3 nucleotides read TGTGCCAGCAGTGCGGGAGGGTCCCACAATGAGCAGTTCTTC. This gives the protein CASSAGGSHNEQFF.

The chain joins TRBV6-1 to TRBJ2-7, with a possible D match to TRBD1 (5 bases). V lost 2 bases, J lost 0 bases, and 14 bases lay in between. The CDR3 covers 16 residues. The germline gives CDR1 MNHNS, CDR2 SASEGT. DNA of the CDR3: TGTGCCAGCAGTGAACCGGTGGGAAGGGGCTCCTACGAGCAGTACTTC. This gives the protein CASSEPVGRGSYEQYF.

The V and J genes are TRBV28 and TRBJ2-7; tentatively, D is TRBD1 (6 bases). Germline V gene data show CDR1 as MDHEN and CDR2 as SYDVKM. The V and J ends lost 2 bases and 4 bases respectively, with 15 bases between them. The CDR3 consists of 15 residues. The DNA of the CDR3 is TGTGCCAGCAGTTTACTTCCAGGGGAAGGTTACGAGCAGTACTTC. Amino acid sequence: CASSLLPGEGYEQYF.

The J gene is TRBJ1-4, the V gene TRBV7-2; D unclear. The V and J ends lost 5 bases and 1 base respectively, with 8 bases between them. CDR1 and CDR2 (germline): SGHTA, FQGNSA. The CDR3 runs to 14 residues. Written as DNA, the CDR3 is TGTGCCAGCAGCCTGCTTAGAACTAATGAAAAACTGTTTTTT. This codes for CASSLLRTNEKLFF.

Regarding this clone: The sample contains more than one DNA sequence encoding this CDR3. This rearrangement joins TRBV19 to TRBJ2-2; tentatively, D is TRBD2 (5 bases). The CDR3 sequence is 14 residues long. The V and J ends lost 3 bases and 5 bases respectively, with 10 bases between them. Germline loops: CDR1 LNHDA, CDR2 SQIVND (reference sequence). CDR3 in amino acids: CASSIPTGTGELFF. CDR3 DNA: TGTGCCAGTAGTATCCCCACGGGGACCGGGGAGCTGTTTTTT. Together with reference TRBV19 and TRBJ2-2, the CDR3 gives the full variable domain: DGGITQSPKYLFRKEGQNVTLSCEQNLNHDAMYWYRQDPGQGLRLIYYSQIVNDFQKGDIAEGYSVSREKKESFPLTVTSAQKNPTAFYLCASSIPTGTGELFFGEGSRLTVL.

V usage is TRBV4-1 and J usage is TRBJ1-2; maybe TRBD1 (6 bases). The V and J ends lost 0 bases and 8 bases respectively, with 19 bases between them. The CDR3 extends over 16 amino acids. CDR1 and CDR2 from the germline V gene are MGHRA and YSYEKL. For the CDR3, the DNA is TGCGCCAGCAGCCAAGATCAGGGGCCCGGCAGGGACGGCTACACCTTC. Translated: CASSQDQGPGRDGYTF.

CDR3 bases: TGTGCCAGCTCACTTCGGGACTTCGATAGCAATCAGCCCCAGCATTTT. Amino acid sequence: CASSLRDFDSNQPQHF. The V gene is TRBV18, the J gene TRBJ1-5; perhaps TRBD1 as D (5 bases). CDR1 KGHSH and CDR2 LQKENI come from the germline V gene. This CDR3 spans 16 amino acids. Deletions cut 4 bases from V and 0 bases from J, with 13 bases between.

This chain connects TRBV7-2 to TRBJ2-5; 7 nucleotides align to TRBD2. With 3 bases clipped from V and 5 bases from J, the junction kept 12 bases outside the gene matches. Per germline, CDR1 SGHTA and CDR2 FQGNSA. This CDR3 spans 16 amino acids. The CDR3 region has the DNA TGTGCCAGCAGCTTCTCGACTAGCTGGGTACGGGAGACCCAGTACTTC. Encoded protein: CASSFSTSWVRETQYF.

The chain has TRBV6-4 and TRBJ2-1, with D perhaps TRBD2 (6 bases). The germline V and J ends were trimmed by 3 bases and 6 bases, with 12 bases remaining between them. Germline CDR1 and CDR2: MRHNA and SNTAGT. This CDR3 has 14 residues. CDR3 DNA sequence: TGTGCCAGCAGTGAACACTGGGGAGGCAATGAGCAGTTCTTC. This sequence encodes CASSEHWGGNEQFF.

The gene calls are TRBV6-5 and TRBJ1-5, with no clear D. Germline V CDR1 and CDR2: MNHEY, SVGAGI. Between the trimmed V and J ends, which lost 7 bases and 0 bases, there was a span of 13 bases. This CDR3 is built from 15 residues. CDR3 protein: CASKQTEDSNQPQHF. The CDR3, as DNA: TGTGCCAGCAAACAGACGGAGGATAGCAATCAGCCCCAGCATTTT.

This rearrangement joins TRBV5-1 to TRBJ2-7, with 7 nucleotides matching TRBD1. Germline V gene sequence: CDR1 SGHRS, CDR2 YFSETQ. This CDR3 contains 15 residues. V dropped 2 bases and J dropped 2; count of bases not matched to a gene: 7. The CDR3 reads CASSFLDRQPYEQYF. CDR3 coding DNA: TGCGCCAGCAGCTTCCTGGACAGGCAACCCTACGAGCAGTACTTC.

This chain joins TRBV4-1 and TRBJ1-2; the match to TRBD1 covers 8 bases. The junction had 14 bases not matched to a gene; V was cut back by 1 base and J by 4 bases. The CDR3 is made up of 18 amino acids. Germline V gene data show CDR1 as MGHRA and CDR2 as YSYEKL. The CDR3 protein is CASSQVGLVTGGSYGYTF. The CDR3 DNA reads as TGCGCCAGCAGCCAAGTTGGGCTTGTAACAGGGGGAAGCTATGGCTACACCTTC.

The rearrangement links TRBV5-5 to TRBJ1-6; 7 bases align to TRBD1. The CDR3 sequence is 15 residues long. The germline gives CDR1 SGHKS, CDR2 YYEKEE (reference sequence). Losses at the gene ends were 4 bases for V and 10 bases for J; bases not matched to a gene: 11. The CDR3 here is CASSDPDRRSSPLHF. In nucleotides, the CDR3 is TGTGCCAGCAGCGACCCGGACAGGAGGTCCTCACCCCTCCACTTT. Drawing the rest from reference TRBV5-5 and TRBJ1-6, the complete variable domain is DAGVTQSPTHLIKTRGQQVTLRCSPISGHKSVSWYQQVLGQGPQFIFQYYEKEERGRGNFPDRFSARQFPNYSSELNVNALLLGDSALYLCASSDPDRRSSPLHFGNGTRLTVT.